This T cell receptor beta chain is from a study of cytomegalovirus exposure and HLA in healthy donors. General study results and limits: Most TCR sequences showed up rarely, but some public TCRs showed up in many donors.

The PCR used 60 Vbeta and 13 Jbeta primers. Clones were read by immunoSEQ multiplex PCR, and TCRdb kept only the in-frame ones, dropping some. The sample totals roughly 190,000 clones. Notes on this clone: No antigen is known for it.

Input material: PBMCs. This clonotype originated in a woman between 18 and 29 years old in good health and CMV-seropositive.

The DNA of the CDR3 is TGTGCCAGCACCTCTAGCGGGGGCCGCACAGATACGCAGTATTTT. Residues: CASTSSGGRTDTQYF. The V call is TRBV6-1, the J call TRBJ2-3; 10 bases agree with TRBD2. CDR1 is MNHNS and CDR2 is SASEGT in the germline V gene. With 7 bases clipped from V and 1 base from J, the junction kept 5 bases outside the gene matches. The CDR3 covers 15 residues.